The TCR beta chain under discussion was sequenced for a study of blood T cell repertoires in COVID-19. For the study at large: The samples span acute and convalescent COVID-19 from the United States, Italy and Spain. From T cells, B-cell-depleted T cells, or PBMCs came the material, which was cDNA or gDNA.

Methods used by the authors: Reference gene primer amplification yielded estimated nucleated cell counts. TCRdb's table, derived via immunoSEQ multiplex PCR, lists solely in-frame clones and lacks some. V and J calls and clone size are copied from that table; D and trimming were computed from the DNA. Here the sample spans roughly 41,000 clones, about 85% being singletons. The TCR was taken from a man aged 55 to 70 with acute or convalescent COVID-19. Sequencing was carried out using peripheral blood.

The DNA of the CDR3 is TGTGCCTGGAGCTTTACTCTATTCAACCCCTCTAATGAAAAACTGTTTTTT. Translating it yields CAWSFTLFNPSNEKLFF. The chain recombines TRBV30 with TRBJ1-4; the D is unclear. Germline CDR1 is GTSNPN and CDR2 is SVGIG (reference sequence). V was trimmed by 3 bases and J by 3 bases, leaving 20 bases between them. There are 17 residues in the CDR3.